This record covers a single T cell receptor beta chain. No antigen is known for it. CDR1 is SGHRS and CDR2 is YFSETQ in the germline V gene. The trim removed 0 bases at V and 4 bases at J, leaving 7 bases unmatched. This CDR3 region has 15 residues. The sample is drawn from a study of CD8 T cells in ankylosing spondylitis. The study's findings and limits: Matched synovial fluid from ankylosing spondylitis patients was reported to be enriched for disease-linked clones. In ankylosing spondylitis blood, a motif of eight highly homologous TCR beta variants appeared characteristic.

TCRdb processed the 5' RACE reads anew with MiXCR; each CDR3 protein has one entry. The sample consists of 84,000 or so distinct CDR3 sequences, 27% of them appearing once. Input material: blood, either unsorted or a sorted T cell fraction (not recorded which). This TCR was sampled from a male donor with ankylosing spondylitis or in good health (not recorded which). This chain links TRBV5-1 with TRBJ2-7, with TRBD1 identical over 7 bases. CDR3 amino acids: CASSLAATGMYEQYF. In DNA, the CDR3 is TGCGCCAGCAGCTTGGCAGCGACAGGGATGTACGAGCAGTACTTC.